The 15 T cell receptor beta chains below were found in one sample sequenced in a study of shared clonotypes between healthy human individuals. Assay used: immunoSEQ multiplex PCR; TCRdb lists only in-frame clones, some missing. The table lists roughly 1,600,000 clones, approximately 98.5% of them singletons. The material sequenced was naive CD4+ T cells sorted from blood. As to subset: CD45RA+ positively selected. Receptor source: a man aged 25-40 years in good health.

This chain uses TRBV30 with TRBJ2-2, with 13 positions matching TRBD2. The CDR3 length is 16 residues. CDR1 GTSNPN and CDR2 SVGIG come from the germline V gene (reference sequence). With 2 bases clipped from V and 7 bases from J, the junction kept 7 bases outside the gene matches. In nucleotides, the CDR3 is TGTGCCTGGAGTATCGGACTAGCGGGAGCCGGCGGGGAGCTGTTTTTT. Protein product: CAWSIGLAGAGGELFF.

With regard to this clone: The sample carries other DNA sequences with the same CDR3. This sequence joins TRBV5-4 and TRBJ2-7; D remains unclear. Germline V gene data show CDR1 as SGHNT and CDR2 as YYREEE (reference sequence). V gave up 3 bases and J gave up 0 bases, with 7 bases separating them. This CDR3 is built from 13 residues. The CDR3: CASSSRSSYEQYF. The DNA of the CDR3 is TGTGCCAGCAGCTCGAGGAGCTCCTACGAGCAGTACTTC. The full variable domain, in which reference TRBV5-4 and TRBJ2-7 provide the parts outside the CDR3, is ETGVTQSPTHLIKTRGQQVTLRCSSQSGHNTVSWYQQALGQGPQFIFQYYREEENGRGNFPPRFSGLQFPNYSSELNVNALELDDSALYLCASSSRSSYEQYFGPGTRLTVT.

This clone appeared a single time. The V call is TRBV5-1, the J call TRBJ2-5, with 8 bases aligning to TRBD2. The CDR3 spans 15 residues. Germline V gene data show CDR1 as SGHRS and CDR2 as YFSETQ. The J segment lost 5 bases and the V segment lost 0 bases, leaving 6 bases of the junction unmatched. This CDR3 is CASSLAAGVWETQYF. CDR3 nucleotide sequence: TGCGCCAGCAGCTTGGCAGCGGGAGTTTGGGAGACCCAGTACTTC.

This sequence joins TRBV27 and TRBJ1-1; D is possibly TRBD1 (5 bases). The CDR3 has 13 residues. V was shortened by 5 bases and J by 4 bases, with 11 bases between the two germline ends. Germline values: CDR1 MNHEY, CDR2 SMNVEV (reference sequence). CDR3 sequence: CASSPGGATEAFF. The CDR3 bases are TGTGCCAGCAGTCCCGGGGGAGCCACTGAAGCTTTCTTT.

The CDR3 region has the DNA TGTGCCAGCAGCTCACAGGCCACCTCTGGAAACACCATATATTTT. Protein: CASSSQATSGNTIYF. This chain joins TRBV9 and TRBJ1-3; the D gene is possibly TRBD1 (5 bases). The CDR3 has 15 amino acids. Trimming took 4 bases from V and 0 from J, leaving 11 bases between them. Germline lookup yields CDR1 SGDLS and CDR2 YYNGEE.

The genes are TRBV7-9 and TRBJ2-7, with D maybe TRBD1 (6 bases). The V and J ends lost 1 base and 2 bases respectively, with 9 bases between them. CDR3 length: 14 amino acids. Looked up from germline, CDR1 is SEHNR and CDR2 is FQNEAQ (reference sequence). Written as DNA, the CDR3 is TGTGCCAGCAGCTTAGGGACAGACGCCTACGAGCAGTACTTC. The encoded protein is CASSLGTDAYEQYF. The full variable domain, in which reference TRBV7-9 and TRBJ2-7 provide the parts outside the CDR3, is DTGVSQNPRHKITKRGQNVTFRCDPISEHNRLYWYRQTLGQGPEFLTYFQNEAQLEKSRLLSDRFSAERPKGSFSTLEIQRTEQGDSAMYLCASSLGTDAYEQYFGPGTRLTVT.

V usage is TRBV6-5 and J usage is TRBJ2-1; TRBD1 matches 8 bases. Germline CDR1 reads MNHEY; CDR2 reads SVGAGI. The ends lost 6 bases at V and 8 bases at J; junction bases unmatched: 12. This CDR3 spans 15 amino acids. The CDR3 loop is CASRIGQGSVHEQFF. CDR3 coding DNA: TGTGCCAGCAGAATTGGACAGGGAAGTGTCCATGAGCAGTTCTTC.

The rearrangement uses TRBV5-1 and TRBJ2-3; 12 nucleotides agree with TRBD2. Per the germline V gene, CDR1 is SGHRS and CDR2 is YFSETQ. V gave up 3 bases and J gave up 5 bases; unmatched junction bases: 4. The CDR3 extends over 15 amino acids. The CDR3 region has the DNA TGCGCCAGCAGCTCCCGACTAGCGGGAGAAGATACGCAGTATTTT. This gives the protein CASSSRLAGEDTQYF.

This clone was counted a single time. The chain links TRBV7-9 to TRBJ1-3, with unresolved D. The V and J ends lost 7 bases and 0 bases respectively, with 13 bases between them. The CDR3 runs 15 residues. Germline values: CDR1 SEHNR, CDR2 FQNEAQ (reference sequence). The CDR3 region has the DNA TGTGCCAGCATCCTAGAGCCGTCCTCTGGAAACACCATATATTTT. Protein sequence: CASILEPSSGNTIYF.

The CDR3: CASMHLLGETQYF. Written as DNA, the CDR3 is TGCGCCAGCATGCACCTGCTCGGGGAGACCCAGTACTTC. The chain combines TRBV5-1 with TRBJ2-5; no definite D call. The germline V gene encodes CDR1 SGHRS and CDR2 YFSETQ. The V end lost 6 bases, the J end lost 5 bases, and 14 bases lay between the germline ends. This CDR3 comprises 13 residues.

The chain recombines TRBV14 with TRBJ2-5; D might be TRBD2 (5 bases). In germline, CDR1 is SGHDN, CDR2 FVKESK. Trimming left V 6 bases short and J 4 bases short, with 12 bases between. This CDR3 is built from 13 residues. The CDR3 spells CASRRGAVETQYF. For the CDR3, the DNA is TGTGCCAGCAGACGGGGAGCCGTAGAGACCCAGTACTTC. Together with reference TRBV14 and TRBJ2-5, the CDR3 gives the full variable domain: EAGVTQFPSHSVIEKGQTVTLRCDPISGHDNLYWYRRVMGKEIKFLLHFVKESKQDESGMPNNRFLAERTGGTYSTLKVQPAELEDSGVYFCASRRGAVETQYFGPGTRLLVL.

The chain carries TRBV28 and TRBJ2-2; D is uncertain. Germline lookup yields CDR1 MDHEN and CDR2 SYDVKM. Trimming removed 3 bases at V and 5 bases at J, with 19 bases between. CDR3 size: 17 residues. The DNA of the CDR3 is TGTGCCAGCAGTTTGCCCGGTGGTAGCACTTGGACCGGGGAGCTGTTTTTT. Its protein product is CASSLPGGSTWTGELFF.

The chain combines TRBV7-9 with TRBJ2-2; D gene unclear. Between the trimmed V and J ends, which lost 5 bases and 1 base, there was a span of 17 bases. The CDR3 contains 17 residues. Germline lookup yields CDR1 SEHNR and CDR2 FQNEAQ (reference sequence). The CDR3 loop is CASSPSGRPLNTGELFF. CDR3 nucleotides: TGTGCCAGCAGCCCTTCTGGGCGACCATTGAACACCGGGGAGCTGTTTTTT.

On this clone: It is unclear where the CDR3 begins or ends on the DNA, so no DNA is shown, and the CDR3 is as TCRdb lists it. The chain uses TRBV5-1 and TRBJ1-4. Both ends counted, the CDR3 spans 17 residues. The germline V gene has CDR1 SGHRS and CDR2 YFSETQ. This chain's CDR3 is CASSFGQGGTYHEKLFF.

This clone was detected only once. The CDR3: CASSLGGSSGELFF. CDR3 DNA: TGTGCCAGCAGCTTAGGCGGGAGCTCCGGGGAGCTGTTTTTT. The V call is TRBV7-9, the J call TRBJ2-2; 7 nucleotides agree with TRBD2. V shed 1 base, J shed 6 bases, and the junction held 2 bases outside the gene matches. Germline CDR1 is SEHNR and CDR2 is FQNEAQ (reference sequence). The CDR3 sequence is 14 residues long.